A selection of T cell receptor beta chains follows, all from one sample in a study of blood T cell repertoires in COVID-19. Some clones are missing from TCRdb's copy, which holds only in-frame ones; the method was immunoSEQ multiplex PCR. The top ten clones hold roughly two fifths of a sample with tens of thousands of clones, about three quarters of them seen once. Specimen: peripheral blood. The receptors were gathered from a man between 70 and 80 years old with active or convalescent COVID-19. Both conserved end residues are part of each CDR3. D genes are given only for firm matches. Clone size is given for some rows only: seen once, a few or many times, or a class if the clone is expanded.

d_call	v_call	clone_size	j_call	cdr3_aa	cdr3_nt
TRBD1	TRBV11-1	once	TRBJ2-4	CASSRRQGGKNIQYF	TGTGCCAGCAGCAGGAGACAGGGCGGCAAAAACATTCAGTACTTC
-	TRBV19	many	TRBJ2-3	CASRQSTDTQYF	TGTGCCAGCCGACAGAGCACAGATACGCAGTATTTT
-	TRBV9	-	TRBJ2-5	CASSVATEEVQYF	TGTGCCAGCAGCGTAGCTACCGAGGAGGTCCAGTACTTC
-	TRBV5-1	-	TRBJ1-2	CASSLYQGEYGYTF	TGCGCCAGCAGCTTGTATCAGGGTGAATATGGCTACACCTTC
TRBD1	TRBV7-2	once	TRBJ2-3	CASSPGQGTDTQYF	TGTGCCAGCAGCCCTGGACAGGGTACAGATACGCAGTATTTT
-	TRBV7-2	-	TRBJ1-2	CASSLVTEPTF	TGTGCCAGCAGCTTAGTGACAGAACCCACCTTC
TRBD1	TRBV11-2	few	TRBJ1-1	CASRPGQGRSGTEAFF	TGTGCCAGCAGGCCGGGACAGGGAAGATCAGGCACTGAAGCTTTCTTT
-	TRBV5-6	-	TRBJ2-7	CASSWGRRGNQPYEQYF	TGTGCCAGCAGCTGGGGTCGTAGAGGGAATCAACCCTACGAGCAGTACTTC
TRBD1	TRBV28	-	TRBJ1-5	CASSTQGTGLNQPQHF	TGTGCCAGCAGTACACAGGGGACAGGACTAAATCAGCCCCAGCATTTT
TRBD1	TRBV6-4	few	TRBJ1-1	CASSAMTGDTEAFF	TGTGCCAGCAGTGCCATGACAGGGGACACTGAAGCTTTCTTT